This passage covers 21 T cell receptor beta chains from one sample sequenced in a study of T cell responses to AZD1222 COVID-19 vaccine. Clones were read by immunoSEQ multiplex PCR, and TCRdb kept only the in-frame ones, dropping some. The sample lists 100,000 to 120,000 clones, about four fifths occurring once. Specimen: peripheral blood, collected on day 0 of AZD1222 vaccination. The receptor set was obtained from an adult in good health.

The chain employs TRBV9 and TRBJ2-1, with TRBD2 identical over 9 bases. Trimming took 3 bases from V and 6 from J; bases not matched to a gene: 7. Germline CDR1 SGDLS, CDR2 YYNGEE. The CDR3 is 15 residues long. The CDR3 loop is CASSALAGALNEQFF. CDR3 DNA: TGTGCCAGCAGCGCGTTAGCGGGGGCTCTCAATGAGCAGTTCTTC.

This chain links TRBV28 with TRBJ1-1; TRBD1 matches at 8 bases. CDR1 and CDR2 from the germline V gene are MDHEN and SYDVKM. Trimming at V came to 6 bases and at J to 0 bases, leaving 12 bases not matched to a gene. The CDR3 has 17 residues. The CDR3 nucleotides are TGTGCCAGCAGCCCTGGGCGGGGGACAGGCGTGAACACTGAAGCTTTCTTT. It translates to CASSPGRGTGVNTEAFF.

The chain is built from TRBV6-2 or TRBV6-3 and TRBJ2-3, with 7 bases aligning to TRBD1. V trimming: 4 bases; J trimming: 5 bases; junction bases outside the gene matches: 6. The CDR3 spans 14 residues. The germline gives CDR1 MNHEY, CDR2 SVGEGT. Here the CDR3 DNA reads TGTGCCAGCAGTTTTACAGGGGCCATAGATACGCAGTATTTT. This translates into CASSFTGAIDTQYF.

This rearrangement joins TRBV28 to TRBJ1-4; D remains unclear. Germline CDR1 MDHEN, CDR2 SYDVKM. The V and J ends lost 7 bases and 3 bases respectively, with 9 bases between them. CDR3 length equals 13 residues. The CDR3 sequence is CASKKRSNEKLFF. CDR3 nucleotides: TGTGCCAGCAAGAAGAGATCTAATGAAAAACTGTTTTTT.

This clone has only one observation. V and J are TRBV11-2 and TRBJ2-3, with TRBD2 identical over 8 bases. CDR1 and CDR2 from the germline V gene are SGHAT and FQNNGV. The J segment lost 2 bases and the V segment lost 5 bases, leaving 9 bases of the junction unmatched. This CDR3 spans 16 amino acids. DNA for the CDR3: TGTGCCAGCAGCCGGGGGGGGATGGGAGTCACAGATACGCAGTATTTT. Translating gives CASSRGGMGVTDTQYF.

The V gene is TRBV11-3, the J gene TRBJ2-7, with D perhaps TRBD2 (6 bases). This CDR3 has 13 residues. Per the germline V gene, CDR1 is SGHNT and CDR2 is YENEEA. Between the trimmed V and J ends, which lost 2 bases and 6 bases, there was a span of 11 bases. CDR3 region: CASSLFSGVEQYF. DNA for the CDR3: TGTGCCAGCAGCTTATTCTCGGGGGTCGAGCAGTACTTC.

This chain uses TRBV7-9 with TRBJ1-1; no reliable D call. With 0 bases removed from V and 0 bases from J, the gap between germline ends came to 8 bases. Germline V gene sequence: CDR1 SEHNR, CDR2 FQNEAQ (reference sequence). This CDR3 spans 15 amino acids. Written as DNA, the CDR3 is TGTGCCAGCAGCTTAGCTGGGAGTCTGAACACTGAAGCTTTCTTT. This translates into CASSLAGSLNTEAFF.

This clone showed up just once. This rearrangement joins TRBV6-5 to TRBJ1-5; D remains ambiguous. In germline, CDR1 is MNHEY, CDR2 SVGAGI. Trimming shortened V by 7 bases and J by 5 bases, and 6 bases separated the two germline ends. The CDR3 sequence is 11 residues long. CDR3 DNA sequence: TGTGCCAGCAAAAGGGATCAGCCCCAGCATTTT. Its protein is CASKRDQPQHF.

This clone was recorded only once. The rearrangement uses TRBV4-3 and TRBJ2-3; D remains unclear. Trimming shortened V by 0 bases and J by 3 bases, and 7 bases separated the two germline ends. Germline V gene sequence: CDR1 LGHNA, CDR2 YSLEER. CDR3 length: 14 amino acids. CDR3 DNA: TGCGCCAGCAGCCAAGATTGGGGAACAGATACGCAGTATTTT. Encoded protein: CASSQDWGTDTQYF.

Concerning this clone itself: The same CDR3 can be traced to other DNA sequences in this sample. The CDR3 DNA reads TGTGCCAGCAGAGCGAACACTGAAGCTTTCTTT. It encodes CASRANTEAFF. The rearrangement links TRBV28 to TRBJ1-1; D is undetermined. The germline V gene encodes CDR1 MDHEN and CDR2 SYDVKM. The CDR3 runs 11 residues. Deletions cut 6 bases from V and 1 base from J, with 3 bases between.

This chain connects TRBV20-1 to TRBJ1-3; D is perhaps TRBD1 (6 bases). V lost 3 bases and J 4 bases, leaving 13 bases between the germline ends. Germline assignment: CDR1 DFQATT and CDR2 SNEGSKA (reference sequence). The CDR3 runs to 14 residues. CDR3 sequence reads: CSASFGGRGNTIYF. Here the CDR3 DNA reads TGCAGTGCTAGTTTTGGGGGGCGAGGAAACACCATATATTTT.

The chain carries TRBV3-1 (or the pseudogene TRBV3-2) and TRBJ1-3, with D perhaps matching TRBD1 (5 bases). The germline V gene encodes CDR1 LGHDT and CDR2 YNNKEL (reference sequence). This CDR3 has 16 amino acids. V was clipped by 4 bases and J by 0 bases, with 13 bases between them. The CDR3 DNA sequence: TGTGCCAGCAGCCCGTTTGGGGGGTCCTCTGGAAACACCATATATTTT. Translating it yields CASSPFGGSSGNTIYF.

V and J are TRBV3-1 (or the pseudogene TRBV3-2) and TRBJ2-7; TRBD1 aligns across 7 bases. Losses at the gene ends were 1 base for V and 3 bases for J; bases not matched to a gene: 12. The length of the CDR3 is 17 residues. CDR1 is LGHDT, CDR2 YNNKEL, per germline (reference sequence). This CDR3 is CASSQVPRDSLRYEQYF. CDR3 DNA sequence: TGTGCCAGCAGCCAAGTCCCCAGGGACAGTCTCCGCTACGAGCAGTACTTC.

This rearrangement joins TRBV15 to TRBJ1-5; 8 bases fit TRBD1. Germline lookup yields CDR1 LNHNV and CDR2 YYDKDF (reference sequence). The CDR3 has 16 amino acids. The trim removed 1 base at V and 2 bases at J, leaving 4 bases unmatched. CDR3 DNA: TGTGCCACCAGCAGAGGCAGGGGGCCCGGCAATCAGCCCCAGCATTTT. This codes for CATSRGRGPGNQPQHF.

The chain couples TRBV6-2 or TRBV6-3 to TRBJ1-2; no clear D. CDR1 MNHEY and CDR2 SVGEGT come from the germline V gene. This CDR3 region has 11 residues. Deletions cut 5 bases from V and 9 bases from J, with 10 bases between. CDR3 sequence (DNA): TGTGCCAGCAGTCCCGACACCCGCTACACCTTC. Protein sequence: CASSPDTRYTF.

V and J are TRBV7-9 and TRBJ2-1; TRBD1 matches at 9 bases. Germline-derived CDR1 and CDR2 are SEHNR and FQNEAQ (reference sequence). Trimming removed 5 bases from V and 1 base from J; junction bases left unmatched: 9. This CDR3 comprises 17 residues. The CDR3 loop is CASSPHPGTGSYNEQFF. The CDR3 nucleotides are TGTGCCAGCAGCCCCCACCCCGGGACAGGGTCCTACAATGAGCAGTTCTTC.

This clone was counted a few times. The rearrangement uses TRBV27 and TRBJ1-2; D uncertain. Germline CDR1 reads MNHEY; CDR2 reads SMNVEV (reference sequence). CDR3 length: 15 amino acids. Between the trimmed V and J ends, which lost 3 bases and 4 bases, there was a span of 15 bases. CDR3 in amino acids: CASSFGAGQIYGYTF. DNA for the CDR3: TGTGCCAGCAGTTTCGGCGCTGGGCAGATCTATGGCTACACCTTC.

CDR3 sequence: CASSRTPGTGVGYTF. The CDR3 coding sequence is TGTGCCAGCAGCCGAACCCCAGGGACAGGGGTTGGCTACACCTTC. The chain combines TRBV3-1 (or the pseudogene TRBV3-2) with TRBJ1-2; 10 bases align to TRBD1. CDR3 length equals 15 residues. Trimming removed 4 bases from V and 7 bases from J; junction bases left unmatched: 9. Per the germline V gene, CDR1 is LGHDT and CDR2 is YNNKEL (reference sequence).

The chain is built from TRBV12-3 or TRBV12-4 and TRBJ1-1, with TRBD1 as a possible D gene (5 bases). Trimming took off 1 base at V and 7 bases at J, with 10 bases between the two ends. The CDR3 runs to 13 residues. The CDR3 sequence is CASSLGGRLEAFF. The CDR3 coding sequence is TGTGCCAGCAGTTTAGGGGGCCGGCTTGAAGCTTTCTTT.

The chain couples TRBV2 to TRBJ1-6; D might be TRBD1 (5 bases). The CDR3 has 15 residues. Trimming cost V 7 bases and J 4 bases, with 14 bases left between them. Looked up from germline, CDR1 is SNHLY and CDR2 is FYNNEI. CDR3 DNA: TGTGCCAGCAATGTACAGGACCGTTATAATTCACCCCTCCACTTT. This translates into CASNVQDRYNSPLHF.

The V call is TRBV7-9, the J call TRBJ2-1; D is undetermined. V lost 5 bases and J lost 4, with 9 bases in between. The CDR3 consists of 13 residues. Germline CDR1 and CDR2: SEHNR and FQNEAQ (reference sequence). The CDR3 protein is CASSLGLYNEQFF. Here the CDR3 DNA reads TGTGCCAGCAGCCTAGGGCTGTACAATGAGCAGTTCTTC.